This T cell receptor beta chain was identified during a study of cytotoxic CD8 clonotypes in ibrutinib-treated CLL. Across the whole study: Per sample, productive templates averaged approximately 260,000 and productive rearrangements averaged about 100,000. General study findings and limits: Ibrutinib response saw clonality rise, and progression saw it return toward baseline.

Deep sequencing aimed at 1 in 200,000 to 1 in 1 million T cells' resolution. The assay was immunoSEQ multiplex PCR, and TCRdb's table has in-frame clones only and misses some. The top ten hold just under 6.5% of the sample, which has approximately 340,000 clones, roughly 67% seen once. The length of the CDR3 is 13 residues. The germline V gene encodes CDR1 SGHTA and CDR2 FQGNSA. The V end was cut by 5 bases, the J end by 3 bases, with 11 bases between. About this clone: The antigen is unknown.

The starting material was PBMCs, obtained after 36 months of ibrutinib treatment. The chain combines TRBV7-2 with TRBJ2-7; possibly TRBD1 for D (6 bases). This TCR came from a human donor with chronic lymphocytic leukemia. As DNA, the CDR3 is TGTGCCAGCAGCCAGGACAGTAACTACGAGCAGTACTTC. Its protein is CASSQDSNYEQYF.